This T cell receptor (beta chain) was observed in a study of blood T cell repertoires in COVID-19. Study in general: The United States, Italy and Spain were the sources of the acute and convalescent COVID-19 samples. PBMCs, B-cell-depleted T cells, or T cells provided the cDNA or gDNA that made up the material.

Profiling relied on immunoSEQ multiplex PCR, and the TCRdb table lists in-frame clones only, not all of them. Among 310,000 or so clones, roughly 87% were seen once, and the ten largest hold about 2.2%. The sample comprised peripheral blood. The clonotype was recovered from a woman in her forties or fifties who had recovered from COVID-19.

DNA of the CDR3: TGTGCCAGCAGCTTCGGGGACAGGGGGACGAACACTGAAGCTTTCTTT. Its translation is CASSFGDRGTNTEAFF. The V and J genes are TRBV7-2 and TRBJ1-1; 11 bases agree with TRBD1. Germline V gene lookup returns CDR1 SGHTA and CDR2 FQGNSA. J was trimmed by 1 base and V by 3 bases; bases with no gene match: 4. The CDR3 covers 16 residues.